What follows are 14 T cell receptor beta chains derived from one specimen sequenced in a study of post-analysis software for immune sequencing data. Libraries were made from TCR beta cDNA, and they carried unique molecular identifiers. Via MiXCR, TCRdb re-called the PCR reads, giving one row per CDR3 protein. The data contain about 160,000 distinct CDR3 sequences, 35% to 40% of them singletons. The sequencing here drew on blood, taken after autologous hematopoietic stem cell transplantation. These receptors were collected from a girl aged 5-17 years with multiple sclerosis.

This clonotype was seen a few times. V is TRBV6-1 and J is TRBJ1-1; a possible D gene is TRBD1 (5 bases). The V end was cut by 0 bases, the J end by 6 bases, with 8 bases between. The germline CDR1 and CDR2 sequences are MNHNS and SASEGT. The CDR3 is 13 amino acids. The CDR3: CASSEAWGAEAFF. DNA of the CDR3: TGTGCCAGCAGTGAAGCGTGGGGGGCTGAAGCTTTCTTT.

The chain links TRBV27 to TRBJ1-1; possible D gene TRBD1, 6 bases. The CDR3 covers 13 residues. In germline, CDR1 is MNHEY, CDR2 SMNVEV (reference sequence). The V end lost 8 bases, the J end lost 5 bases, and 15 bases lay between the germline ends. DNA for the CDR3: TGTGCCAGCGGGGTAGGGGGAAGTACTGAAGCTTTCTTT. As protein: CASGVGGSTEAFF.

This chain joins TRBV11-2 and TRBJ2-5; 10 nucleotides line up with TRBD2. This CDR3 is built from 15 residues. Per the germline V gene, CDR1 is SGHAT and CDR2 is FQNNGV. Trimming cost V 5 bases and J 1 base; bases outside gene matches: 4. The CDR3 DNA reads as TGTGCCAGCAGCCGGACTAGCGGAGTCCAAGAGACCCAGTACTTC. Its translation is CASSRTSGVQETQYF.

CDR3 DNA: TGTGCCAGCAGCTTAGACAGAAACACCGGGGAGCTGTTTTTT. This gives the protein CASSLDRNTGELFF. The chain is built from TRBV7-3 and TRBJ2-2; D is perhaps TRBD1 (5 bases). V lost 2 bases and J lost 2, with 6 bases in between. Per the germline V gene, CDR1 is SGHTA and CDR2 is FQGTGA. CDR3 size: 14 residues.

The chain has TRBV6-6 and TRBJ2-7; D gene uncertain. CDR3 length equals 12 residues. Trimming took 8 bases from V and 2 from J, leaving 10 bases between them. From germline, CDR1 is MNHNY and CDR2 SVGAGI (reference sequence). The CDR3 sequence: CASGTATYEQYF. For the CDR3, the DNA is TGTGCCAGCGGTACGGCTACCTACGAGCAGTACTTC.

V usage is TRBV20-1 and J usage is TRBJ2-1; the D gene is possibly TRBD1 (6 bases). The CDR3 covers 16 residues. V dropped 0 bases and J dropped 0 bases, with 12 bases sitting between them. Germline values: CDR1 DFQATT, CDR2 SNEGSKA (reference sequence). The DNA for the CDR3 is TGCAGTGCTAGAGACCTAACAGGGAGCTCCTACAATGAGCAGTTCTTC. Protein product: CSARDLTGSSYNEQFF.

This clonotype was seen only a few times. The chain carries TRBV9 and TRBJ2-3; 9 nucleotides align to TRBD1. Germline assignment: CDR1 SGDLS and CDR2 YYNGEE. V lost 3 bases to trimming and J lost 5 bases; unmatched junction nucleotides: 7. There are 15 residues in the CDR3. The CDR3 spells CASSGGTGLEDTQYF. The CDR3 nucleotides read TGTGCCAGCAGCGGCGGGACAGGGTTAGAAGATACGCAGTATTTT.

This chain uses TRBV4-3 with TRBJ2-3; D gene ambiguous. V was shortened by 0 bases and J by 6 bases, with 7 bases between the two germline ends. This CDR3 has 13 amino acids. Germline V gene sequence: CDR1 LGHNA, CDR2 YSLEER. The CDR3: CASSQDPRDTQYF. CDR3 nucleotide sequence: TGCGCCAGCAGCCAAGATCCCCGCGATACGCAGTATTTT.

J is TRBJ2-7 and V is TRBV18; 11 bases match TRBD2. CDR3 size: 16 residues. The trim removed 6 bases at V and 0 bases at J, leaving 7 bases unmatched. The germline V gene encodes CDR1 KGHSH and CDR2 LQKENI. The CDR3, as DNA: TGTGCCAGCTCCCCAGTAGCGGGAGGGGGCTCCTACGAGCAGTACTTC. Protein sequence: CASSPVAGGGSYEQYF.

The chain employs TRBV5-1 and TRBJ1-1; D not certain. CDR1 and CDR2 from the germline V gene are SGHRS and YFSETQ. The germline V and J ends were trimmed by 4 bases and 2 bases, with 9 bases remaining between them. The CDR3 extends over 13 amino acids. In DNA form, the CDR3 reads TGCGCCAGCAGCCCCCCGAGCAACACTGAAGCTTTCTTT. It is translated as CASSPPSNTEAFF.

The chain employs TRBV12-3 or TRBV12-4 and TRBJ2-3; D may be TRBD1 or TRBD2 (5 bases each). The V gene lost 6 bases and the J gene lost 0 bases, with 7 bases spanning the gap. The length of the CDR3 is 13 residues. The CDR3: CASSRESTDTQYF. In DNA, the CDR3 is TGTGCCAGCAGCAGGGAGAGCACAGATACGCAGTATTTT.

CDR3 loop: CSARDFWAPKNIQYF. CDR3 bases: TGCAGTGCTAGAGATTTCTGGGCACCAAAAAACATTCAGTACTTC. The chain links TRBV20-1 to TRBJ2-4; D gene uncertain. Trimming stripped 0 bases from V and 4 bases from J, with 13 bases between. In germline, CDR1 is DFQATT, CDR2 SNEGSKA (reference sequence). There are 15 residues in the CDR3.

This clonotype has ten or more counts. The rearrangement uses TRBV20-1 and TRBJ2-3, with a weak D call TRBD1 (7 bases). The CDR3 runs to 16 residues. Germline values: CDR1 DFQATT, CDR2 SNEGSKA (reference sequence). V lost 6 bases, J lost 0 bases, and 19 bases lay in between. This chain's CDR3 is CSASRRQGGSTDTQYF. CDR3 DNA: TGCAGTGCCTCCCGCCGGCAGGGGGGAAGCACAGATACGCAGTATTTT.

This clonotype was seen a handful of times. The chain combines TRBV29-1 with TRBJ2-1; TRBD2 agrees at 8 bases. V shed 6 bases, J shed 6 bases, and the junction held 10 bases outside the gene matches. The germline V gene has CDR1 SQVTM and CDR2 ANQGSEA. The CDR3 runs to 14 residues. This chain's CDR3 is CSVAKREFGNEQFF. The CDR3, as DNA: TGCAGCGTGGCTAAGCGGGAGTTCGGCAATGAGCAGTTCTTC.